This T cell receptor beta chain was identified during a study of T cell repertoires in cytomegalovirus infection. MiXCR was run by TCRdb on the reads, yielding one entry per CDR3 protein. The sample includes fewer than 550,000 distinct CDR3 sequences, more than 20% of them seen just once. The germline CDR1 and CDR2 sequences are GTSNPN and SVGIG (reference sequence). Trimming took off 0 bases at V and 4 bases at J, with 9 bases between the two ends. This CDR3 contains 13 residues. Material: PBMCs. The chain employs TRBV30 and TRBJ1-2, with D possibly TRBD1 on 6 matching bases. This receptor was obtained from a human donor in good health (CMV status not recorded). Some clones in this sample may be carry-over from other donors' samples. The CDR3 spells CAWSVGQIYGYTF. For the CDR3, the DNA is TGTGCCTGGAGTGTTGGACAGATCTATGGCTACACCTTC.